The 16 T cell receptor beta chains presented below share a single source sample, sequenced in a study of cytomegalovirus exposure and HLA in healthy donors. Repertoires were generated with immunoSEQ multiplex PCR, while TCRdb's copy carries only in-frame clones and drops some. The table has approximately 300,000 clones, roughly 89% seen once. Source material: PBMCs. These receptors were taken from a woman aged 18-30 years in good health and CMV-seronegative.

This CDR3 is CASSLLAGEDEQYF. The CDR3 DNA is TGCGCCAGCAGTCTCCTAGCGGGAGAGGACGAGCAGTACTTC. V and J are TRBV5-1 and TRBJ2-7; 10 positions agree with TRBD2. Trimming took 5 bases from V and 5 from J; bases not matched to a gene: 7. CDR3 length: 14 residues. Germline V gene lookup returns CDR1 SGHRS and CDR2 YFSETQ.

The chain combines TRBV28 with TRBJ1-5; D remains unclear. V shed 6 bases and J shed 3 bases, with 9 bases lying between them. The CDR3 sequence is 13 residues long. Germline CDR1 MDHEN, CDR2 SYDVKM. The CDR3 reads CASRLSFNQPQHF. The CDR3 nucleotides read TGTGCCAGCAGACTTAGTTTCAATCAGCCCCAGCATTTT.

This rearrangement joins TRBV9 to TRBJ1-2; 8 bases align to TRBD1. After removal of 4 bases from V and 8 bases from J, the junction contained 10 bases not matched to a gene. CDR1 SGDLS and CDR2 YYNGEE come from the germline V gene. This CDR3 contains 14 residues. The CDR3 loop is CASSTTWTGNGYTF. CDR3 sequence (DNA): TGTGCCAGCAGCACCACCTGGACAGGGAACGGCTACACCTTC.

This clone was counted once. The rearrangement uses TRBV9 and TRBJ2-5, with 7 bases identical to TRBD1. Germline V CDR1 and CDR2: SGDLS, YYNGEE. This CDR3 comprises 15 residues. V lost 4 bases, J lost 2 bases, and 8 bases stayed unmatched. CDR3 sequence: CASSLMGQSQETQYF. In DNA form, the CDR3 reads TGTGCCAGCAGCCTCATGGGACAGTCTCAAGAGACCCAGTACTTC.

The chain has TRBV28 and TRBJ2-3; 13 bases align to TRBD2. Germline V CDR1 and CDR2: MDHEN, SYDVKM. With 6 bases clipped from V and 2 bases from J, the junction kept 2 bases outside the gene matches. There are 15 residues in the CDR3. The CDR3 is CASRTSGGITDTQYF. CDR3 nucleotides: TGTGCCAGCAGGACTAGCGGGGGGATCACAGATACGCAGTATTTT.

The chain is built from TRBV7-9 and TRBJ1-1; D is perhaps TRBD1 (6 bases). Germline-derived CDR1 and CDR2 are SEHNR and FQNEAQ (reference sequence). This CDR3 region has 14 residues. Trimming removed 4 bases at V and 1 base at J, with 10 bases between. The CDR3 reads CASSSGQKNTEAFF. The CDR3 DNA sequence: TGTGCCAGCAGCTCAGGACAGAAGAACACTGAAGCTTTCTTT. The full variable domain, its missing parts supplied by reference TRBV7-9 and TRBJ1-1, is DTGVSQNPRHKITKRGQNVTFRCDPISEHNRLYWYRQTLGQGPEFLTYFQNEAQLEKSRLLSDRFSAERPKGSFSTLEIQRTEQGDSAMYLCASSSGQKNTEAFFGQGTRLTVV.

Regarding this clone: Relative to the germline gene, one junction end is altered; a read error may explain this. This rearrangement joins TRBV6-5 to TRBJ2-7, with D perhaps TRBD2 (6 bases). Looked up from germline, CDR1 is MNHEY and CDR2 is SVGAGI. The CDR3 length is 11 residues. The DNA of the CDR3 is TGTGCCAGCAGTGCCCTGGCGGGGTGCGTCTTC. Protein: CASSALAGCVF.

The gene calls are TRBV5-1 and TRBJ2-3; D gene unclear. This CDR3 comprises 14 residues. Per the germline V gene, CDR1 is SGHRS and CDR2 is YFSETQ. Between the trimmed V and J ends, which lost 1 base and 5 bases, there was a span of 11 bases. The CDR3 DNA sequence: TGCGCCAGCAGCTTGAGTCACGCCGGAGATACGCAGTATTTT. Translation gives CASSLSHAGDTQYF. The full variable domain, in which reference TRBV5-1 and TRBJ2-3 provide the parts outside the CDR3, is KAGVTQTPRYLIKTRGQQVTLSCSPISGHRSVSWYQQTPGQGLQFLFEYFSETQRNKGNFPGRFSGRQFSNSRSEMNVSTLELGDSALYLCASSLSHAGDTQYFGPGTRLTVL.

In the case of this clone: The same CDR3 arises from other DNA sequences in this sample as well. The chain employs TRBV18 and TRBJ1-5, with a weak D call TRBD1 (5 bases). Germline V CDR1 and CDR2: KGHSH, LQKENI. The V end lost 2 bases, the J end lost 0 bases, and 8 bases lay between the germline ends. CDR3 length: 15 amino acids. This CDR3 is CASSPDSYSNQPQHF. CDR3 DNA sequence: TGTGCCAGCTCACCAGACAGCTATAGCAATCAGCCCCAGCATTTT.

V is TRBV6-1 and J is TRBJ2-5; TRBD1 is a possible D gene (6 bases). V lost 1 base and J lost 5, with 14 bases in between. The CDR3 consists of 15 residues. Germline CDR1 and CDR2: MNHNS and SASEGT. CDR3 sequence reads: CASSEGDRLIETQYF. The CDR3 DNA follows: TGTGCCAGCAGTGAAGGAGACAGGTTAATCGAGACCCAGTACTTC.

The count of this clone is one. V and J are TRBV28 and TRBJ2-7, with 11 nucleotides matching TRBD2. Germline CDR1 is MDHEN and CDR2 is SYDVKM. The V segment lost 6 bases and the J segment 6 bases; nucleotides outside the gene matches: 10. The CDR3 has 15 residues. For the CDR3, the DNA is TGTGCCAGCAGCCAAGGGGTTAGCGGGAGGGCCGAGCAGTACTTC. The encoded protein is CASSQGVSGRAEQYF.

The chain uses TRBV5-1 and TRBJ1-2; 7 nucleotides line up with TRBD1. This CDR3 contains 16 residues. From germline, CDR1 is SGHRS and CDR2 YFSETQ. V gave up 3 bases and J gave up 0 bases; unmatched junction bases: 8. CDR3 sequence (DNA): TGCGCCAGCAGCTACGGGACAGCCGAAGCTAACTATGGCTACACCTTC. It is translated as CASSYGTAEANYGYTF.

J is TRBJ2-1 and V is TRBV4-1; D remains ambiguous. CDR3 size: 12 residues. V lost 0 bases and J 8 bases, leaving 5 bases between the germline ends. CDR1 MGHRA and CDR2 YSYEKL come from the germline V gene. CDR3 sequence: CASSQDSDEQFF. The CDR3 region has the DNA TGCGCCAGCAGCCAAGATTCGGATGAGCAGTTCTTC.

The chain employs TRBV7-3 and TRBJ2-3, with unresolved D. Trimming removed 2 bases from V and 6 bases from J, with 9 bases in between. This CDR3 has 13 amino acids. The germline CDR1 and CDR2 sequences are SGHTA and FQGTGA. DNA of the CDR3: TGTGCCAGCAGCTTAGCGTCGCCGGATACGCAGTATTTT. It codes for CASSLASPDTQYF.

V usage is TRBV7-2 and J usage is TRBJ2-7; 7 nucleotides match TRBD1. The CDR3 totals 15 residues. Germline V lookup: CDR1 SGHTA, CDR2 FQGNSA. With V trimmed by 5 bases and J by 4 bases, 11 bases remained unmatched. The CDR3, as DNA: TGTGCCAGCAGCCTAGGAGAGGGGGCTGGGTACGAGCAGTACTTC. It is translated as CASSLGEGAGYEQYF.

This rearrangement joins TRBV28 to TRBJ2-1; 9 bases map to TRBD2. The CDR3 has 17 amino acids. J gave up 0 bases and V 4 bases, and 7 bases lay outside the gene matches. Germline V gene sequence: CDR1 MDHEN, CDR2 SYDVKM. CDR3 DNA: TGTGCCAGCAGTTCCTCGGGACTAGCAGGCTCCTACAATGAGCAGTTCTTC. This sequence encodes CASSSSGLAGSYNEQFF.